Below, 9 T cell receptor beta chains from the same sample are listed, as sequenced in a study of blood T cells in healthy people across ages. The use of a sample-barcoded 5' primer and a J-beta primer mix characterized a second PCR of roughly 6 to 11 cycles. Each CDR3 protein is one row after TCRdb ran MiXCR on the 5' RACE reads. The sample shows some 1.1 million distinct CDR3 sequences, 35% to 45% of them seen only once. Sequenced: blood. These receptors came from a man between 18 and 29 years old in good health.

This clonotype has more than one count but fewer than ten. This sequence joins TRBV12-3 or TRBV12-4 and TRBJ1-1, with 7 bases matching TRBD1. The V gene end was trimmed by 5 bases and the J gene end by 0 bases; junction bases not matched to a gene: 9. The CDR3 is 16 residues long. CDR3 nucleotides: TGTGCCAGCAGTCAGAGTCAGGGGGGGATGAACACTGAAGCTTTCTTT. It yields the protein CASSQSQGGMNTEAFF.

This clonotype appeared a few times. The CDR3 nucleotides are TGTGCCAGCAGTTCACCGGGACAGGGGGTCAATGGCTACACCTTC. Its translation is CASSSPGQGVNGYTF. The chain is built from TRBV25-1 and TRBJ1-2, with 11 bases fitting TRBD1. The CDR3 runs 15 residues. The V and J ends lost 5 bases and 6 bases, in that order; junction bases with no gene match: 8. CDR1 MGHDK and CDR2 SYGVNS come from the germline V gene.

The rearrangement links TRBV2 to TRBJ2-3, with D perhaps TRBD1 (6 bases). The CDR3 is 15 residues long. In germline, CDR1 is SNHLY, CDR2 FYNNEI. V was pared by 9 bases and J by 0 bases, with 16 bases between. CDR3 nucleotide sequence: TGTGCCAGTCTGCGAGGAACAGGGAGCACAGATACGCAGTATTTT. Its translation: CASLRGTGSTDTQYF.

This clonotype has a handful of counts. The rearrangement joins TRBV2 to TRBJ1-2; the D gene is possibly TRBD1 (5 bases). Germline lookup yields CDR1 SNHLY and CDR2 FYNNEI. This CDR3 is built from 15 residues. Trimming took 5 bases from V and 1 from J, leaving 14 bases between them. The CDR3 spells CASSTGGTYNYGYTF. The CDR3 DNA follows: TGTGCCAGCAGTACGGGAGGGACCTATAACTATGGCTACACCTTC.

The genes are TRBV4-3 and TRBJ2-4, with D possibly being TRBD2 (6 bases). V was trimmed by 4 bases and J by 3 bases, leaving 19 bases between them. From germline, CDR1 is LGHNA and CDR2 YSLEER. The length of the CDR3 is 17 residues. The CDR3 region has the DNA TGCGCCAGCAGCCGCGGCAGGGTGGAGGGCGTCAAAAACATTCAGTACTTC. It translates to CASSRGRVEGVKNIQYF.

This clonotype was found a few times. CDR3 amino acids: CADQPQHF. The CDR3 DNA follows: TGTGCCGACCAGCCCCAGCATTTT. The rearrangement links TRBV6-5 to TRBJ1-5, with D hard to call. The CDR3 contains 8 residues. CDR1 is MNHEY, CDR2 SVGAGI, per germline. Between the trimmed V and J ends, which lost 11 bases and 7 bases, there was a span of 3 bases.

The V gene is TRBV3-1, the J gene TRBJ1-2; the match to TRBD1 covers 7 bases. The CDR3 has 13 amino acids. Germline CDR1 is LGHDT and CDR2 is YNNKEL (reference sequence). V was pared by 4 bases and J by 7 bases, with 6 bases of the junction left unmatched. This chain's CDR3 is CASSRNRGGGYTF. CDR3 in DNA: TGTGCCAGCAGCCGGAACAGGGGAGGTGGCTACACCTTC.

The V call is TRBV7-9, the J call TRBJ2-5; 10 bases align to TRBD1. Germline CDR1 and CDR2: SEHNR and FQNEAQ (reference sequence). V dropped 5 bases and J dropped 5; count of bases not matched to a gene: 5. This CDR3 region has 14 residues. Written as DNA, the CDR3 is TGTGCCAGCAGCGCGACAGGGGGCGTGGAGACCCAGTACTTC. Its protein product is CASSATGGVETQYF.

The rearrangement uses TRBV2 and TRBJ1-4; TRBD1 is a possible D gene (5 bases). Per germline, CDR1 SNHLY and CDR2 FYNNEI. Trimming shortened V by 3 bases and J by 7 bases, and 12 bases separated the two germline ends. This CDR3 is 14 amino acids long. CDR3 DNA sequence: TGTGCCAGCAGTGATCGGAGGGGTACTGAAAAACTGTTTTTT. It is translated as CASSDRRGTEKLFF.